This TCR beta chain derives from a study of blood T cell repertoires in COVID-19. Study as a whole: Acute and convalescent COVID-19 specimens originated in the United States, Italy and Spain. PBMCs, B-cell-depleted T cells, or T cells were the source of the cDNA or gDNA that made up the material.

CDR3 length: 14 amino acids. V lost 8 bases and J lost 3, with 13 bases in between. Looked up from germline, CDR1 is SNHLY and CDR2 is FYNNEI. Original data processing: The authors estimated nucleated cell counts from reference gene primer amplification. This table comes from immunoSEQ multiplex PCR, and its TCRdb copy is limited to in-frame clones, with some not included. V and J calls plus clone size are reproduced from that table; the DNA served to infer D and trimming. Altogether roughly 90,000 clones are present, just under 85% being singletons, with the ten largest covering around 3%. The chain carries TRBV2 and TRBJ2-2, with D perhaps TRBD2 (6 bases). The clonotype was recovered from a man aged 45-65 years with acute or convalescent COVID-19. The sequencing sample was made of peripheral blood. The CDR3 DNA sequence: TGTGCCAGCGGACTGGCGGGGTACACCGGGGAGCTGTTTTTT. This sequence encodes CASGLAGYTGELFF.